This entry features one TCR beta chain sequence. What it recognizes is unknown. This specimen belongs to a study of regulatory and conventional T cells in RAG deficiency. TCRdb keeps only in-frame clones here, not all; method: immunoSEQ multiplex PCR. The profile shows approximately 30,000 clones, around 96% of them singletons. The germline V gene has CDR1 SGHRS and CDR2 YFSETQ. This CDR3 comprises 14 residues. The trim removed 3 bases at V and 3 bases at J, leaving 2 bases unmatched. Conventional CD4+ T cells were sorted from blood as CD25-low CD127-high cells. General observations from the study: Other subsets showed about 9-fold reductions, but Treg unique TCR beta sequences fell roughly 100-fold in these patients. Control T-cell subsets had markedly higher Shannon entropy and lower Simpson indices than RAG-deficient patients. Sorted Omenn CD25-high CD127-low cells may not be bona fide Tregs. In Omenn syndrome, Treg and Tconv repertoires overlapped >90%.

These data were also filed under a second study, of regulatory T cells. From that study: Primers: 52 TRBV forward and 13 TRBJ reverse.

The rearrangement uses TRBV5-1 and TRBJ2-5, with 10 bases fitting TRBD1. This TCR was recovered from a human donor in good health. The specimen sequenced was CD25- CD4+ T cells sorted from blood. The DNA for the CDR3 is TGCGCCAGCAGCTGGGACAGGGGAAAAGAGACCCAGTACTTC. The encoded protein is CASSWDRGKETQYF. Full variable domain (remainder filled in from reference TRBV5-1 and TRBJ2-5): KAGVTQTPRYLIKTRGQQVTLSCSPISGHRSVSWYQQTPGQGLQFLFEYFSETQRNKGNFPGRFSGRQFSNSRSEMNVSTLELGDSALYLCASSWDRGKETQYFGPGTRLLVL.